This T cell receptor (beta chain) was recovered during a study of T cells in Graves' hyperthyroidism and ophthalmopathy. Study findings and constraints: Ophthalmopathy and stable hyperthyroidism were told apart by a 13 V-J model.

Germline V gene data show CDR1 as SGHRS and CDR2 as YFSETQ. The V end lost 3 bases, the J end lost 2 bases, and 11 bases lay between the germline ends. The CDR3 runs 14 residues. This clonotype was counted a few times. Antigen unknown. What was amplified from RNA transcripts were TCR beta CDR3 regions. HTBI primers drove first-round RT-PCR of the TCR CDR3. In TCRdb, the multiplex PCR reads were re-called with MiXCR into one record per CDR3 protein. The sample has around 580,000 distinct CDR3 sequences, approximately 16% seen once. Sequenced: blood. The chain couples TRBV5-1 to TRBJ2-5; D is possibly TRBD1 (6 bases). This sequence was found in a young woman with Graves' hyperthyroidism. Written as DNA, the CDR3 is TGCGCCAGCAGCTGGAAGGGGGTTCAAGAGACCCAGTACTTC. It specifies CASSWKGVQETQYF.